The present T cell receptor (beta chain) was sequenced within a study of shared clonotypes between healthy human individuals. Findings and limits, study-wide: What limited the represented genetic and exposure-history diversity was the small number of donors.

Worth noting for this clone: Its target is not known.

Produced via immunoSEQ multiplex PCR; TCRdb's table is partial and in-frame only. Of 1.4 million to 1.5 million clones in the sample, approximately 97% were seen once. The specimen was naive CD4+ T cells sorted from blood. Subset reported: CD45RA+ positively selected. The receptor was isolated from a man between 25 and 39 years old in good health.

CDR3 in DNA: TGTGCCAGTCGAAGGCCTGGGGCCTACAATGAGCAGTTCTTC. Translation: CASRRPGAYNEQFF. This rearrangement joins TRBV6-5 to TRBJ2-1; D gene ambiguous. This CDR3 is built from 14 residues. V lost 9 bases, J lost 2 bases, and 14 bases lay in between. The V gene's germline CDR1 is MNHEY and CDR2 SVGAGI.